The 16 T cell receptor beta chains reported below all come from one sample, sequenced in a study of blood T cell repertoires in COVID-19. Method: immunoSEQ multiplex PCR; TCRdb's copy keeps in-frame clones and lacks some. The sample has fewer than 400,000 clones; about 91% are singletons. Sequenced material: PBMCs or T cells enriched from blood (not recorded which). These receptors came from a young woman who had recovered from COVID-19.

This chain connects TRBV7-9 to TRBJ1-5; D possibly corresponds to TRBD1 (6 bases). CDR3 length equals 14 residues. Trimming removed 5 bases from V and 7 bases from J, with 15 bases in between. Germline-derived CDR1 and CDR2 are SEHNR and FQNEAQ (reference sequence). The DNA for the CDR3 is TGTGCCAGCAGCCCCGAGGGACATCAGCAGCCCCAGCATTTT. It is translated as CASSPEGHQQPQHF.

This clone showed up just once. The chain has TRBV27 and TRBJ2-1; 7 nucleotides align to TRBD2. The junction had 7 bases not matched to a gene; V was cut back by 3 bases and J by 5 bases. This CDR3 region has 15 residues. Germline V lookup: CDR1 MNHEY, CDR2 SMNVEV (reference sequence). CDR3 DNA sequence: TGTGCCAGCAGTTTCCCCCGCGCGGGGGACAATGAGCAGTTCTTC. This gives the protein CASSFPRAGDNEQFF.

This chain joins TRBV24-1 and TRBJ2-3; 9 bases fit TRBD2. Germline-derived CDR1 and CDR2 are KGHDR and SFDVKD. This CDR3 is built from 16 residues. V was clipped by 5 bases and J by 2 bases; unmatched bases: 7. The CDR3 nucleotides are TGTGCCACCAGTGTGGGGCTAGCGGGACCCACAGATACGCAGTATTTT. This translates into CATSVGLAGPTDTQYF.

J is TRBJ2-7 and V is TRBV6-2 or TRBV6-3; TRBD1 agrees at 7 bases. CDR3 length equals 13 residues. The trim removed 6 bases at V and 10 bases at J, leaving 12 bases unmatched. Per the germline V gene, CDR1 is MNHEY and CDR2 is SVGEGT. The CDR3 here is CASSLTGRIEQYF. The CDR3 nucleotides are TGTGCCAGCAGCCTGACAGGGCGAATAGAACAGTACTTC.

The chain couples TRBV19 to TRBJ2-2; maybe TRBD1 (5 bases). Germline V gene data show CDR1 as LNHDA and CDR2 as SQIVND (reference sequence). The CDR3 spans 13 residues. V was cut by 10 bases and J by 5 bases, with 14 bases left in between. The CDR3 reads CAIQTAGTGELFF. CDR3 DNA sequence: TGTGCCATACAGACTGCAGGGACCGGGGAGCTGTTTTTT.

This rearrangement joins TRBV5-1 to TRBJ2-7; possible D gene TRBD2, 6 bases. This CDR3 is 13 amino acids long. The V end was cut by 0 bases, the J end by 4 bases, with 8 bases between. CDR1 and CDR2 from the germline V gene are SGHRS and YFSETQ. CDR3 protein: CASSLVEGYEQYF. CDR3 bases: TGCGCCAGCAGCTTGGTGGAGGGGTACGAGCAGTACTTC. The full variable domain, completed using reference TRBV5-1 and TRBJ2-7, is KAGVTQTPRYLIKTRGQQVTLSCSPISGHRSVSWYQQTPGQGLQFLFEYFSETQRNKGNFPGRFSGRQFSNSRSEMNVSTLELGDSALYLCASSLVEGYEQYFGPGTRLTVT.

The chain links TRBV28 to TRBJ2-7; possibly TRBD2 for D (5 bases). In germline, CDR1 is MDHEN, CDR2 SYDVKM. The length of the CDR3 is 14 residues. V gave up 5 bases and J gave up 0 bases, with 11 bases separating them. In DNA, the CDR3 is TGTGCCAGCAGTGGAAGCGGATACTCCTACGAGCAGTACTTC. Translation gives CASSGSGYSYEQYF.

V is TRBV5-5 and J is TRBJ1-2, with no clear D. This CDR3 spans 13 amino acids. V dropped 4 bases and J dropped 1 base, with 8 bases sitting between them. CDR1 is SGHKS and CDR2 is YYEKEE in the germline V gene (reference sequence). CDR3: CASSATDNYGYTF. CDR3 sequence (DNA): TGTGCCAGCAGCGCTACAGATAACTATGGCTACACCTTC.

Written as DNA, the CDR3 is TGTGCCAGCTCACCAGCCGGTAACGCTGGAAACACCATATATTTT. This sequence encodes CASSPAGNAGNTIYF. This chain links TRBV18 with TRBJ1-3; D unresolved. Germline CDR1 KGHSH, CDR2 LQKENI. The length of the CDR3 is 15 residues. V was trimmed by 2 bases and J by 2 bases, leaving 10 bases between them. The variable domain in full, with the rest retrieved from reference TRBV18 and TRBJ1-3, is NAGVMQNPRHLVRRRGQEARLRCSPMKGHSHVYWYRQLPEEGLKFMVYLQKENIIDESGMPKERFSAEFPKEGPSILRIQQVVRGDSAAYFCASSPAGNAGNTIYFGEGSWLTVV.

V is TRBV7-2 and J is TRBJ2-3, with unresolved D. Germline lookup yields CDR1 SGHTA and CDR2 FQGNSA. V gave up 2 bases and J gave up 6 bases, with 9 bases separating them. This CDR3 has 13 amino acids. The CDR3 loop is CASSLYNQDTQYF. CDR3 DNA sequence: TGTGCCAGCAGCTTATACAATCAGGATACGCAGTATTTT. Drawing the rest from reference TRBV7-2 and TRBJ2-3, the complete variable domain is GAGVSQSPSNKVTEKGKDVELRCDPISGHTALYWYRQSLGQGLEFLIYFQGNSAPDKSGLPSDRFSAERTGGSVSTLTIQRTQQEDSAVYLCASSLYNQDTQYFGPGTRLTVL.

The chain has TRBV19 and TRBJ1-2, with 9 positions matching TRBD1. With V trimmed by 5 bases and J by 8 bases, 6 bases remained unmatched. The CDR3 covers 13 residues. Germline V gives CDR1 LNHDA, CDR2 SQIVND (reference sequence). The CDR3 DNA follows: TGTGCCAGTAGTCCACAGACAGGGGGAGGCTACACCTTC. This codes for CASSPQTGGGYTF.

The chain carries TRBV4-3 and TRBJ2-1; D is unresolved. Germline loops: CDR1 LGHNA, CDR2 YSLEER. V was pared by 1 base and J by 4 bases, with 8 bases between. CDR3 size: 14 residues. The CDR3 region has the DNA TGCGCCAGCAGCCAAGGTCTTCGGTACAATGAGCAGTTCTTC. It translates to CASSQGLRYNEQFF.

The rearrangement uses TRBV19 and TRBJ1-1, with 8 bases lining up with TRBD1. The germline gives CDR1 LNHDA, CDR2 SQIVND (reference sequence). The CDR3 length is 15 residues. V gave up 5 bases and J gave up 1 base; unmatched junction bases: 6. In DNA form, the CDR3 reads TGTGCCAGTAGTCCAACAGGGGGGTCGAACACTGAAGCTTTCTTT. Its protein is CASSPTGGSNTEAFF.

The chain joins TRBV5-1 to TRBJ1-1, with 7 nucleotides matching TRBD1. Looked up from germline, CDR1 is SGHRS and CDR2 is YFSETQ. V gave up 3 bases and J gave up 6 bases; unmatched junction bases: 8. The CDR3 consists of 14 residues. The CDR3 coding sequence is TGCGCCAGCAGCTCCTCAGGGGGATCACCTGAAGCTTTCTTT. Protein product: CASSSSGGSPEAFF. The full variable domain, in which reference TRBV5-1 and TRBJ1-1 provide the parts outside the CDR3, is KAGVTQTPRYLIKTRGQQVTLSCSPISGHRSVSWYQQTPGQGLQFLFEYFSETQRNKGNFPGRFSGRQFSNSRSEMNVSTLELGDSALYLCASSSSGGSPEAFFGQGTRLTVV.

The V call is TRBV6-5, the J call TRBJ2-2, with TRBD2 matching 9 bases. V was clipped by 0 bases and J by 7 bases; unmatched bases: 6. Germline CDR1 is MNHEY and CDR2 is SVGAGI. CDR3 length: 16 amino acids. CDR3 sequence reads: CASSYSSGGDSGELFF. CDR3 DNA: TGTGCCAGCAGTTACTCTAGCGGGGGAGATAGCGGGGAGCTGTTTTTT.

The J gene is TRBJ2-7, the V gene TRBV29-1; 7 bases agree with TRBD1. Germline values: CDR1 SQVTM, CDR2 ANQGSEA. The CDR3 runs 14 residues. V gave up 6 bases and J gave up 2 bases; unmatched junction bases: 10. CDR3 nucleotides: TGCAGCGTGTATACAGGGGAAAGCACCTACGAGCAGTACTTC. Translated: CSVYTGESTYEQYF.